This entry concerns a single T cell receptor beta chain. Its specificity is unknown. Previously described methods and listed TCR primers were employed for the bulk TCR libraries. TCRdb independently ran MiXCR on the PCR reads; one entry per CDR3 protein. The sample includes approximately 550,000 distinct CDR3 sequences, 25% seen only once; the top ten take around 0.79%. The germline CDR1 and CDR2 sequences are MNHNS and SASEGT. With V trimmed by 1 base and J by 5 bases, 5 bases remained unmatched. The CDR3 runs 17 residues. Input for naive CD8 libraries was about 17,000 to 1,100,000 sorted cells; the RNA fraction used was 10%, 30% or 50%. This record belongs to a study of molecular identifiers for immune sequencing clone quantification. Study-level results: Barcode-sharing identical TCR molecules could underestimate highly expanded clone sizes.

Sequencing was done on a sample of naive CD8+ T cells from blood, with Jurkat cell RNA spiked in. Noted subset: FACS-sorted CD8+CD4-CCR7+CD45RA+ naive T cells. This receptor was obtained from a human donor in good health. Some libraries in this study had Jurkat cell RNA spiked in. This sequence joins TRBV6-1 and TRBJ2-2, with TRBD2 matching over 12 bases. In DNA form, the CDR3 reads TGTGCCAGCAGTGAAGGACTAGCGGGAGTCATTACCGGGGAGCTGTTTTTT. Translated, it gives CASSEGLAGVITGELFF.